This T cell receptor beta chain was captured by sequencing in a study of vaccination and CD4 T cells after COVID-19 (dated by TCRdb to between 2021 and 2024). Regarding the complete study: Six males and four females were included in the convalescent cohort, with two Hispanic individuals, seven Caucasians, two Asians and one multiracial person represented. Post-COVID blood samples from convalescent patients were collected a median of approximately 100 days after diagnosis, with a range of roughly 35 to 161 days. Participants received two doses of either the Pfizer-BioNTech BNT162b2 vaccine (n=8) or the Moderna mRNA-1273 vaccine (n=2). At the TCR clonotype level, an earlier paper using these donors assessed memory CD4+ T cell crossreactivity between SARS-CoV-2 and common cold coronavirus spike proteins. In more than eight COVID-19 convalescent patients and a handful of infection-naive healthy vaccine recipients, researchers compared the spike-specific CD4+ TCR repertoire from before mRNA vaccination with the repertoire from after. Post-vaccine blood samples were collected a median of approximately 72 days after the second vaccine dose, ranging from about 13 to 241 days. For stimulating the cultures, overlapping spike peptide pools were used, derived from SARS-CoV-2 as well as from the common cold coronaviruses HCoV-NL63, HCoV-OC43 and HCoV-229E. Control cultures received a CEFX viral epitope pool as the positive control, an HIV-1 Nef peptide pool as the negative control, or no peptide.

The treatment or condition label of this sample denotes: approximately nine-day PBMC culture with coronavirus spike peptide pools or control peptides (ViraFEST assay). CD4+ T cells from unexposed donors were collected before the COVID-19 pandemic (2011-2018). To expand antigen-specific T cells with peptide pools and then pick out the expanded clonotypes through TCR sequencing, the study relied on the ViraFEST assay. More than 1.5 million PBMCs per well were cultured in IMDM with 5% human AB serum and roughly 10 IU/ml IL-2, plus 10 ug/ml peptide pools. On days 3 and 7, half of the culture medium was replaced with fresh IL-2-containing medium. After nine to eleven days of culture, CD4+ T cells were isolated by negative selection with the EasySep CD4+ T cell isolation kit. Unexposed donor CD4+ T cells were tested for reactivity to SARS-CoV-2 S and N and four common cold coronavirus spike pools, as cell number allowed. Ficoll-Paque Plus gradient centrifugation was used to isolate PBMCs from whole blood, and the isolated PBMCs were then either used fresh or cryopreserved at -140C. Triplicate wells were generally used for each culture condition. Leukapheresis product for the unexposed donors was bought commercially.

The CDR3 sequence holds 16 residues, the cysteine and phenylalanine included. Only the CDR3 part of the read is kept: 48 bases, read in frame from the first base. V lost 0 bases and J lost 2 bases, and the count of bases not matched to a germline gene is 8. Based on the germline V gene (reference sequence), the CDR1 and CDR2 sequences are DFQATT and SNEGSKA. The library was obtained by PCR. At the Johns Hopkins FTIC core, DNA from the cultured CD4+ T cells underwent TCR sequencing with the Oncomine TCR Beta short-read assay. The QIAamp micro DNA kit was used to extract genomic DNA from the cultured CD4+ T cells. Oncomine TCR Beta libraries from cultured CD4+ T cells were pooled with unique dual indexes and sequenced on an Illumina iSeq 100. The study's own analysis went as follows. Non-productive sequences were removed, and CDR3s that did not start with C, did not end with F or W, or were shorter than 7 amino acids were discarded. Antigen-specific clonotypes were identified using the MANAFEST web application through comparison of peptide-stimulated wells with reference and other culture wells. To be called positive, a clone needed an FDR below 0.05, an odds ratio above 5, and a productive frequency above 0.1% in at least two of three replicate wells. Cross-reactive clonotypes were defined as significantly expanded in both SARS-CoV-2 spike wells and at least one common cold coronavirus spike condition. Levenshtein distances (stringdist) and unrooted phylogenetic trees (ape) in R version 3.6.1 were used to assess CDR3 homology. TCRdb reran the public reads through fastp at Q25 and MiXCR, keeping productive beta chains. Here each entry gathers all rows of one CDR3 protein and keeps the most common genes and DNA. The V and J calls follow TCRdb's processing rather than the paper's. The sample records 9,000 to 9,500 distinct CDR3 sequences, under 35% of which are singletons. 22% of the sample is taken by the ten largest.

Study-level results and caveats: The number of convalescent patients in the study was relatively small, and the study did not examine early timepoints following natural infection. In convalescent patients, a median around 85% of post-vaccine SARS-CoV-2-reactive clones were detected only after vaccination, and vaccine-specific priming was suggested by this finding. An increase in the median number of SARS-CoV-2-reactive clonotypes from 20 to 25 after infection to 35 to 40 after vaccination was observed, but the change was not found to be significant. In convalescent patients, nearly all vaccine-specific clones (304 of 307) were found to be mono-reactive for SARS-CoV-2 spike rather than cross-reactive with common cold coronaviruses.

Details on this clonotype: The antigen it recognizes is unknown. Per-base quality was not reported, and no clone a single base away is much larger than it.

Recombination joined TRBV20-1 with TRBJ2-7; the junction holds 9 bases that match TRBD1. Material: CD4+ T cells from blood, cultured in vitro. The TCR originated in a human donor in good health. This receptor carries the CDR3 CSARERLQGATYEQYF. The nucleotide sequence is given as TGCAGTGCTAGAGAGCGGTTACAGGGGGCGACCTACGAGCAGTACTTC.